This section outlines one T cell receptor (beta chain) sequence together with its context. Its antigen remains unidentified. This entry comes from a study of CXCR3-negative and CXCR3-positive naive CD8 T cells. The CDR3 runs to 15 residues. CDR1 and CDR2 (germline): MNHEY, SMNVEV (reference sequence). Sorting was done in triplicate for each CD8+ T cell subset (under 330,000 cells each). Preparation of TRB cDNA libraries relied on 5' RACE carrying UMI labels. With the 5' RACE reads reprocessed, TCRdb shows one record per CDR3 protein and no DNA. The sample holds about 85,000 distinct CDR3 sequences. Study findings and constraints: For CXCR3-positive naive cells, TRB CDR3s were more hydrophobic than those of CXCR3-negative naive cells. Naive subsets expressed similar surface CD5; TRB CDR3 features served to infer TCR strength. Both naive subsets had comparably high diversity; memory CD8+ cells much lower.

The sequence was obtained from a human donor in good health. Some clones in this sample may be carry-over from other donors' samples. The genes are TRBV27 and TRBJ2-7; absent DNA, TCRdb's TRBD1 call cannot be checked. Sequenced: naive CXCR3+ CD8+ T cells from blood. Subset reported: CD45RO-CCR7+CD27+CD95- naive CD8+ T cells expressing CXCR3 (TNR3+). The CDR3 here is CASSLSQGPTYEQYF.